This T cell receptor beta chain originates from a study of T cells in Graves' hyperthyroidism and ophthalmopathy (dated by TCRdb to between 2018 and 2020). The study in broad terms: Peripheral blood samples were taken at the time of initial diagnosis, prior to any treatment. Once sampling was done, hyperthyroidism patients were given methimazole at a starting dose of 30 mg daily, whereas ophthalmopathy patients were given high-dose intravenous methylprednisolone. The paper describes TCR Vbeta CDR3 sequencing of around 140 peripheral blood samples, made up of 43 ophthalmopathy patients, some 80 hyperthyroidism patients and some 17 progressor patients. Thyroid tissue and blood T-cell repertoires from roughly 6 Graves' hyperthyroidism patients were also compared in the study. TCR V-J signatures able to tell the groups apart were searched for in a discovery cohort of 90 to 100 patients, of whom about 40 had Graves' ophthalmopathy and more than 55 had stable Graves' hyperthyroidism. An independent validation cohort of about 20 hyperthyroidism patients and 17 patients who later progressed to ophthalmopathy tested prospective prediction of ophthalmopathy. For training and testing, the roughly 100 patients in the discovery cohort were randomly divided in a 7:3 ratio.

The TCR beta CDR3 regions were amplified from RNA transcripts. The first round of RT-PCR for the TCR CDR3 was performed with the HTBI primer set and the Qiagen OneStep RT-PCR kit. Libraries were constructed in a second round of multiplex PCR, after which size selection and purification were performed. The libraries were sequenced on an Illumina HiSeq2000 using paired-end 100 bp reads. In the paper's pipeline: Raw data were processed with SOAPnuke, discarding reads with adapters, uncalled bases, mean Phred below 15, or no exact constant-primer or identifier match. COPE v1.2.5 was used to merge high-quality paired reads, and clonotypes were defined as unique nucleotide sequences. MiTCR v1.1 was used to align clonotypes to the IMGT TRBV, TRBD and TRBJ reference segments. Only V-J combinations with frequency above 0.0001, covering roughly 99% of repertoires, were analysed. A TCS score was defined as the ratio of F50 (clonal expansion) to E x V (chaos), with BLOSUM62-based TCRdist applied between CDR3 peptides within each V-J. Welch's t-statistics and random forest reduced fewer than 600 V-J features to around 14, which were used in a naive Bayes classifier (R e1071). The public reads were reprocessed in TCRdb via fastp at Q25 and MiXCR, keeping in-frame beta chains. When rows share a CDR3 protein, they turn into one entry using the most common DNA and genes. What appears here as the V and J calls and clone size reflects TCRdb's work, not the paper's. Counted in this sample were 650,000 to 700,000 distinct CDR3 sequences; 15% to 20% of them appeared once. Together, the top ten hold about 16% of the sample.

Points the paper makes about the study in general: Sample size was not statistically predetermined, and blinding of investigators to group allocation was not performed. A model built on a 13 V-J signature distinguished ophthalmopathy from stable hyperthyroidism, reaching about 89% sensitivity and around 81% specificity in cross-validation and 80%/75% in testing. During validation, the model predicted progression to ophthalmopathy a median of around 7 months ahead of onset, with around 70% sensitivity and 72.22% specificity. Most expanded thyroid clonotypes (frequency above 0.001) were also detected in blood, a finding suggesting that blood repertoires may reflect thyroid immune responses.

The germline ends are 15 bases apart after V is trimmed by 1 base and J by 5 bases. Spanning cysteine to phenylalanine, the CDR3 consists of 15 amino acids. The CDR3 DNA has 45 bases and is translated from base 1. Per the germline V gene (reference sequence), GTSNPN is the CDR1 and SVGIG is the CDR2. Stable Graves' hyperthyroidism was defined as the absence of progression to ophthalmopathy over 18 months of follow-up. Hyperthyroidism patients were newly diagnosed, had a disease duration of under 2 months, and were aged 18 to 65 years. Exclusion was applied to patients with uncontrolled infections, other autoimmune diseases, pregnancy or lactation. Diagnoses were established on the basis of clinical symptoms, serum thyroxine and TRAb, thyroid ultrasound, and orbital computed tomography. PBMCs were separated from 7.5 to 10 ml of fresh peripheral blood using Ficoll-Paque density gradient centrifugation. Total RNA was extracted using Trizol reagent, and RNA quality was assessed on an Agilent 2100 Bioanalyzer.

For this clonotype: Its antigen is not yet known. Per-nucleotide qualities are absent, and no much larger clonotype sits a single base away.

The specimen sequenced was blood. This chain is built from TRBV30 and TRBJ1-5; the D gene is perhaps TRBD1, on 6 matching bases. The receptor was derived from a man in his fifties with Graves' hyperthyroidism. For the CDR3, the sequence is CAWSGGGAGDQPQHF. The base sequence is TGTGCCTGGAGTGGAGGGGGAGCAGGGGATCAGCCCCAGCATTTT.